The 4 T cell receptor beta chains presented below share a single source sample, sequenced in a study of breast tumors, draining lymph nodes, adjacent tissues. MiXCR was run by TCRdb on the multiplex PCR reads, yielding one entry per CDR3 protein. Seen here are fewer than 150,000 distinct CDR3 sequences, roughly 20% observed once, and the top ten hold about 2.2%. Samples came from axillary lymph nodes draining the breast cancer. The sequenced material came from axillary lymph node tissue. The source of these receptors is a female donor with breast cancer. Some clones in this sample may be carry-over from other donors' samples.

This clonotype has at least ten counts. The V and J genes are TRBV6-1 and TRBJ1-2, with 8 nucleotides matching TRBD1. CDR3 length: 14 residues. V was clipped by 7 bases and J by 6 bases; unmatched bases: 10. Germline V CDR1 and CDR2: MNHNS, SASEGT. The CDR3 protein is CASIGQGNGDGYTF. In nucleotides, the CDR3 is TGTGCCAGCATTGGACAGGGTAATGGAGATGGCTACACCTTC.

This clonotype showed up many times. This chain connects TRBV7-9 to TRBJ1-4; D might be TRBD1 (5 bases). Per the germline V gene, CDR1 is SEHNR and CDR2 is FQNEAQ (reference sequence). Deletions cut 3 bases from V and 8 bases from J, with 19 bases between. The CDR3 extends over 16 amino acids. CDR3 sequence reads: CASSLGGAGWEEKLFF. DNA for the CDR3: TGTGCCAGCAGCTTGGGCGGGGCGGGGTGGGAAGAAAAACTGTTTTTT.

This clonotype was recorded many times. The genes are TRBV5-1 and TRBJ2-1, with D possibly matching TRBD2 (6 bases). V gave up 1 base and J gave up 7 bases, with 18 bases separating them. There are 16 residues in the CDR3. Germline lookup yields CDR1 SGHRS and CDR2 YFSETQ. As DNA, the CDR3 is TGCGCCAGCAGCTTGAGGCAGATGACTAGTACAAATGAGCAGTTCTTC. Translation gives CASSLRQMTSTNEQFF.

This clonotype was picked up a small number of times. V is TRBV5-1 and J is TRBJ2-1; D might be TRBD1 (6 bases). CDR3 length: 16 residues. CDR1 and CDR2 from the germline V gene are SGHRS and YFSETQ. V lost 0 bases and J lost 9, with 19 bases in between. The CDR3 is CASSLGRDNAPSEQFF. The CDR3 coding sequence is TGCGCCAGCAGCTTGGGCCGGGACAATGCACCCAGTGAGCAGTTCTTC. Full variable domain (missing parts from reference TRBV5-1 and TRBJ2-1): KAGVTQTPRYLIKTRGQQVTLSCSPISGHRSVSWYQQTPGQGLQFLFEYFSETQRNKGNFPGRFSGRQFSNSRSEMNVSTLELGDSALYLCASSLGRDNAPSEQFFGPGTRLTVL.